This T cell receptor (beta chain) was found in a study of blood T cell repertoires in COVID-19 (dated by TCRdb to 2018 to 2021). About the study as a whole: Collaborator samples came from the United States, Italy and Spain and covered acute and convalescent phases of COVID-19. The repertoires were released in a freely available public database intended as a resource for research on the immune response to SARS-CoV-2. The sample metadata nearly always contained a de-identified subject ID, COVID-19 status, age in years and sex. Subjects who had been exposed to COVID-19, were actively infected with it, or had recovered from it provided the deeply sampled blood TCRbeta repertoires that made up the dataset. Samples were obtained from the ongoing ImmuneRACE study (first 160 participants) and from about 1,300 subjects provided by 6 global collaborators. Where HLA class I and class II types were available, the types were taken from metadata supplied by the sample provider, not from assay-based typing. The prospective study material was composed of cDNA or gDNA derived from T cells, B-cell-depleted T cells, or PBMCs. Broad study findings and their caveats: Clinical and demographic metadata were provided uncurated, with the amount varying by source and participant.

Whole blood was collected in K2EDTA tubes by collaborating institutions according to the institutions' own protocols. For TCRbeta analysis, collaborator samples were shipped as frozen whole blood, as isolated PBMCs, or as DNA extracted from either sample type. The immunoSEQ Assay, a bias-controlled multiplex PCR, was used to amplify TCRbeta CDR3 regions from genomic DNA. Per the source publication's procedure: Nucleated cell counts per sample were estimated from amplification of reference gene primers within the assay. To quantify the absolute abundance of each unique TCRbeta CDR3 rearrangement, sequence reads were collapsed and filtered. Productive Simpson clonality was computed per sample as the square root of Simpson's diversity index over productive rearrangements. TCRdb mirrors the immuneACCESS table, restricted to in-frame sequences. Some clones are absent from its copies; in checked studies, under half trace to an unresolved V gene, and the reason for the others is unknown. D and trimming were read from the DNA, whereas the V and J calls and clone size are those reported in that table. The sample includes some 48,000 clones, with more than 75% observed a single time. 5.9% of the sample is taken by the ten largest.

Spanning cysteine to phenylalanine, the CDR3 consists of 15 amino acids. Only the CDR3 part of the read is kept: 45 bases, read in frame from the first base. CDR1 is given as SGHRS and CDR2 as YFSETQ, both from the germline V gene. V was cut back by 4 bases and J by 4 bases, leaving a gap of 15 bases between them. This clone was observed a handful of times. Its antigen has not been determined. One base away there is no much larger clone; base qualities are not given. Sequences were obtained from peripheral blood. Recombination linked TRBV5-1 to TRBJ2-1, and TRBD1 may be the D gene, going by 6 matching bases. The clonotype was recovered from a woman in her fifties or sixties with acute or convalescent COVID-19. Here the CDR3 is given as CASSPDRTPYNEQFF. The nucleotide sequence is given as TGCGCCAGCAGCCCGGACAGAACCCCATACAATGAGCAGTTCTTC.